These 14 T cell receptor beta chains share one sample of origin, sequenced in a study of CD8 T cells in Susac syndrome. With random hexamers, roughly 0.5 to 1 ug RNA was reverse transcribed. Using its own MiXCR run on the immunoSEQ multiplex PCR reads, TCRdb lists one record per CDR3 protein. The sample lists approximately 120,000 distinct CDR3 sequences, under 95% occurring once. The sample consisted of CD8+ T cells from PBMCs. Every receptor here comes from a human donor with multiple sclerosis.

V is TRBV20-1 and J is TRBJ2-7; maybe TRBD1 (6 bases). Germline assignment: CDR1 DFQATT and CDR2 SNEGSKA (reference sequence). The CDR3 totals 17 residues. The V gene lost 1 base and the J gene lost 2 bases, with 21 bases spanning the gap. CDR3 protein: CSARAPREQGITYEQYF. As DNA, the CDR3 is TGCAGTGCTAGAGCCCCGAGAGAGCAGGGGATCACCTACGAGCAGTACTTC.

In its sample, this clonotype was seen once. The chain employs TRBV4-2 and TRBJ2-1; 9 positions agree with TRBD1. Losses at the gene ends were 1 base for V and 6 bases for J; bases not matched to a gene: 7. CDR1 is LGHNA and CDR2 is YNFKEQ in the germline V gene. The CDR3 spans 16 residues. The CDR3 reads CASSQGPGTGLNEQFF. CDR3 coding DNA: TGTGCCAGCAGCCAAGGCCCTGGGACAGGGCTCAATGAGCAGTTCTTC.

The chain joins TRBV5-1 to TRBJ2-5; 11 bases agree with TRBD2. Germline V lookup: CDR1 SGHRS, CDR2 YFSETQ. Trimming removed 4 bases from V and 1 base from J; junction bases left unmatched: 9. This CDR3 spans 17 amino acids. The CDR3 coding sequence is TGCGCCAGCAGCCCACGTCGAGGGACTAGCGGCCAAGAGACCCAGTACTTC. This sequence encodes CASSPRRGTSGQETQYF.

The chain uses TRBV20-1 and TRBJ2-5, with 11 bases that match TRBD2. The CDR3 loop spans 15 amino acids. Germline V gene lookup returns CDR1 DFQATT and CDR2 SNEGSKA (reference sequence). V shed 2 bases and J 5 bases; nucleotides not matched to a gene: 7. The DNA for the CDR3 is TGCAGTGCTAGATCCGAGACTAGCGGGATTGAGACCCAGTACTTC. This translates into CSARSETSGIETQYF.

The chain has TRBV11-3 and TRBJ2-2; TRBD2 agrees at 12 bases. The CDR3 consists of 18 residues. CDR1 is SGHNT, CDR2 YENEEA, per germline. With 5 bases clipped from V and 3 bases from J, the junction kept 10 bases outside the gene matches. The CDR3 DNA reads as TGTGCCAGCAGCCCGGGAACTAGCGGGAGGATCTACACCGGGGAGCTGTTTTTT. Translating gives CASSPGTSGRIYTGELFF.

The CDR3 bases are TGTGCCAGCAGGCCTCGGGACAGGGTATATGGCTACACCTTC. The encoded protein is CASRPRDRVYGYTF. The chain carries TRBV6-5 and TRBJ1-2; 9 bases fit TRBD1. Germline loops: CDR1 MNHEY, CDR2 SVGAGI. V dropped 6 bases and J dropped 5; count of bases not matched to a gene: 7. The CDR3 sequence is 14 residues long.

This clonotype has more than one count but fewer than ten. V usage is TRBV4-1 and J usage is TRBJ1-1, with D perhaps matching TRBD1 (6 bases). V was cut by 0 bases and J by 4 bases, with 12 bases left in between. The CDR3 length is 15 residues. Germline-derived CDR1 and CDR2 are MGHRA and YSYEKL. The CDR3, as DNA: TGCGCCAGCAGCCAAGAAGGGCAGGGGTTCACTGAAGCTTTCTTT. It codes for CASSQEGQGFTEAFF.

V usage is TRBV11-2 and J usage is TRBJ2-1; D may be TRBD1 (6 bases). V was shortened by 3 bases and J by 6 bases, with 15 bases between the two germline ends. The germline V gene has CDR1 SGHAT and CDR2 FQNNGV. The CDR3 is 15 amino acids. The CDR3 reads CASSFGDIQGNEQFF. In nucleotides, the CDR3 is TGTGCCAGCAGCTTCGGGGACATCCAGGGCAATGAGCAGTTCTTC. Filled out from reference TRBV11-2 and TRBJ2-1, the complete variable domain reads EAGVAQSPRYKIIEKRQSVAFWCNPISGHATLYWYQQILGQGPKLLIQFQNNGVVDDSQLPKDRFSAERLKGVDSTLKIQPAKLEDSAVYLCASSFGDIQGNEQFFGPGTRLTVL.

This chain links TRBV27 with TRBJ2-1; the match to TRBD2 covers 9 bases. The germline gives CDR1 MNHEY, CDR2 SMNVEV (reference sequence). With V trimmed by 6 bases and J by 7 bases, 10 bases remained unmatched. This CDR3 contains 15 residues. The CDR3 DNA sequence: TGTGCCAGCAGCACCTTACTAGCGGGTGTAAATGAGCAGTTCTTC. It specifies CASSTLLAGVNEQFF.

The chain uses TRBV4-1 and TRBJ2-3, with TRBD1 matching 8 bases. The CDR3 totals 18 residues. The V gene's germline CDR1 is MGHRA and CDR2 YSYEKL. Unmatched junction bases numbered 10, after V lost 1 base and J lost 1 base. The CDR3, as DNA: TGCGCCAGCAGCCAAGCGGTGACAGGGGTTCCACGCACAGATACGCAGTATTTT. Its translation is CASSQAVTGVPRTDTQYF.

The gene calls are TRBV4-1 and TRBJ2-7, with D perhaps matching TRBD2 (6 bases). V dropped 4 bases and J dropped 5 bases, with 9 bases sitting between them. CDR3 size: 12 residues. Germline CDR1 reads MGHRA; CDR2 reads YSYEKL. CDR3 region: CASSPTSNEQYF. Written as DNA, the CDR3 is TGCGCCAGCAGCCCGACTAGTAACGAGCAGTACTTC.

This clonotype was recorded only once. The J gene is TRBJ1-1, the V gene TRBV5-4; TRBD1 aligns across 7 bases. J gave up 8 bases and V 9 bases, and 10 bases lay outside the gene matches. CDR1 is SGHNT and CDR2 is YYREEE in the germline V gene (reference sequence). CDR3 length: 12 amino acids. This chain's CDR3 is CANRGETGEAFF. The CDR3 nucleotides read TGTGCCAACAGGGGTGAAACAGGGGAAGCTTTCTTT.

The chain couples TRBV27 to TRBJ1-1; D gene unclear. The CDR3 sequence is 15 residues long. V dropped 5 bases and J dropped 6 bases, with 19 bases sitting between them. Germline V gene lookup returns CDR1 MNHEY and CDR2 SMNVEV (reference sequence). As DNA, the CDR3 is TGTGCCAGCAGTCGGAGCCTCAGTTTAACTGCTGAAGCTTTCTTT. Its protein product is CASSRSLSLTAEAFF.

V is TRBV20-1 and J is TRBJ2-1, with a weak D call TRBD1 (6 bases). The V gene's germline CDR1 is DFQATT and CDR2 SNEGSKA (reference sequence). The length of the CDR3 is 14 residues. The V end lost 6 bases, the J end lost 3 bases, and 15 bases lay between the germline ends. The CDR3 sequence is CSARGRRDYNEQFF. In DNA, the CDR3 is TGCAGTGCCAGGGGCAGGCGCGACTACAATGAGCAGTTCTTC.